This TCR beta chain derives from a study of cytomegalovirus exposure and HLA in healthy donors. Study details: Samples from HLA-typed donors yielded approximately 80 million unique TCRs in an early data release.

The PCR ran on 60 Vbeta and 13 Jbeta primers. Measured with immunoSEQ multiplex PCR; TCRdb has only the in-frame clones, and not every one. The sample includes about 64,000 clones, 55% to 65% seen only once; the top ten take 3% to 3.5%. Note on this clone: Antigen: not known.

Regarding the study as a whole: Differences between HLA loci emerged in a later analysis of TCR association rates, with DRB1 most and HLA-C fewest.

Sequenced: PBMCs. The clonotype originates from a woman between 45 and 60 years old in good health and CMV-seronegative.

Written as DNA, the CDR3 is TGTGCCAGCAGTCTACCAGTCCTTCGACAGGGCCTGTCTAACTATGGCTACACCTTC. Its translation is CASSLPVLRQGLSNYGYTF. V gene TRBV7-8 combines with J gene TRBJ1-2; 7 bases line up with TRBD1. V lost 6 bases, J lost 0 bases, and 19 bases stayed unmatched. The CDR3 has 19 amino acids. Germline CDR1 and CDR2: SGHVS and FQNEAQ. The full variable domain, rest sourced from reference TRBV7-8 and TRBJ1-2, is GAGVSQSPRYKVAKRGQDVALRCDPISGHVSLFWYQQALGQGPEFLTYFQNEAQLDKSGLPSDRFFAERPEGSVSTLKIQRTQQEDSAVYLCASSLPVLRQGLSNYGYTFGSGTRLTVV.